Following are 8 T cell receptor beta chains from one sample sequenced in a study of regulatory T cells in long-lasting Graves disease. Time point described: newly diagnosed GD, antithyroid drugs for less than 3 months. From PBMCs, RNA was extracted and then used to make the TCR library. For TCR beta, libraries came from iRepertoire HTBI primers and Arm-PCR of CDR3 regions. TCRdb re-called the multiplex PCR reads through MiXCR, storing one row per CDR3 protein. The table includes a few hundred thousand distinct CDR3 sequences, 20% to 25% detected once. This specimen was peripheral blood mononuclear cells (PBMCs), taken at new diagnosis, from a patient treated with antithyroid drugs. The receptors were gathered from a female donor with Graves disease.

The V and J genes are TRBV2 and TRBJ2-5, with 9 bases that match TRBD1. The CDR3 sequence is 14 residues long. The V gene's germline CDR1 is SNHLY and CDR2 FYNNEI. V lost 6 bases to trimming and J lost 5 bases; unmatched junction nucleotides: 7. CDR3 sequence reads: CASSKTGGGETQYF. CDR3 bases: TGTGCCAGCAGCAAAACAGGGGGCGGGGAGACCCAGTACTTC.

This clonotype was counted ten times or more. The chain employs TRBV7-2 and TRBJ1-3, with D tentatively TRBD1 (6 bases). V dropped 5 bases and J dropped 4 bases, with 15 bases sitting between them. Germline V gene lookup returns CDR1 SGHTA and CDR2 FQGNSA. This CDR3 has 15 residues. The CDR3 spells CASSQSRDIGNTIYF. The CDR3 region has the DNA TGTGCCAGCAGCCAATCCCGGGACATAGGAAACACCATATATTTT.

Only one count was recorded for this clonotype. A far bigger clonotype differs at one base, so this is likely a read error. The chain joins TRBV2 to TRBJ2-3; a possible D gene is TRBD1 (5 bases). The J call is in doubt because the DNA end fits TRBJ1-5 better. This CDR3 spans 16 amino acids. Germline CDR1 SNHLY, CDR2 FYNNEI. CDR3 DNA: TGTGCCAGCAGCCCGGGACTAGCGGGACGCACAGATACGCAGCATTTT. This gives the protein CASSPGLAGRTDTQHF.

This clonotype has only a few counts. The CDR3 coding sequence is TGTGCCAGCAGGTCGGGAGGTACGCAGTATTTT. Amino acids: CASRSGGTQYF. The chain is built from TRBV12-3 or TRBV12-4 and TRBJ2-3; 7 bases align to TRBD2. This CDR3 is 11 amino acids long. The trim removed 6 bases at V and 8 bases at J, leaving 2 bases unmatched.

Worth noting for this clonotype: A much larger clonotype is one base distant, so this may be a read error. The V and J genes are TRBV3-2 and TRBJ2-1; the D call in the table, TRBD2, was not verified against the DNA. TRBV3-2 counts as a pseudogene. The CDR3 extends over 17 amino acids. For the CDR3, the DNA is TGTGCCAGCAGCCCGACCAGTCCCTTAAGCTCCTACGATGAGCAGTTCTTC. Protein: CASSPTSPLSSYDEQFF.

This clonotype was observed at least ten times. CDR3 DNA: TGTGCCAGCAGTTTTGGAGCTCGGGGGGGGAGCACAGATACGCAGTATTTT. The encoded protein is CASSFGARGGSTDTQYF. This chain links TRBV28 with TRBJ2-3, with 8 positions matching TRBD2. This CDR3 comprises 17 residues. The germline CDR1 and CDR2 sequences are MDHEN and SYDVKM. Trimming at V came to 3 bases and at J to 0 bases, leaving 8 bases not matched to a gene.

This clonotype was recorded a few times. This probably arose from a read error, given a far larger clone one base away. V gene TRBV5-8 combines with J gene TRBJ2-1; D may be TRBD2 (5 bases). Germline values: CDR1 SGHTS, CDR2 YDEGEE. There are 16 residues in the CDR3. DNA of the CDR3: TGCGCCAGCAGCTTGGCTGAAGGGAGCTCCTACAATGAGCAGTTCTTC. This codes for CASSLAEGSSYNEQFF.

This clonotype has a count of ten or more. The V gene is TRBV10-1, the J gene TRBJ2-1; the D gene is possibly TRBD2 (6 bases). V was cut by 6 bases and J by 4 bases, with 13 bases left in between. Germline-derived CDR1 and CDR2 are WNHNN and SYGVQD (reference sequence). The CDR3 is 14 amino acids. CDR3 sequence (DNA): TGCGCCAGCAGCCCAAGCGGGCCTTACAATGAGCAGTTCTTC. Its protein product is CASSPSGPYNEQFF.